This TCR beta chain was identified in a study of T cell changes during pregnancy in multiple sclerosis. Between the trimmed V and J ends, which lost 4 bases and 3 bases, there was a span of 17 bases. In germline, CDR1 is MGHRA, CDR2 YSYEKL. This CDR3 has 16 residues. Generated by immunoSEQ multiplex PCR, the TCRdb table keeps only in-frame clones and is missing some. The profile shows 65,000 to 85,000 clones, around 90% of them singletons. The V gene is TRBV4-1, the J gene TRBJ2-3, with D maybe TRBD1 (5 bases). The TCR sequence derives from a female donor with multiple sclerosis, enrolled in a pregnancy study. Here the sequenced sample was CD4+ T cells from peripheral blood mononuclear cells, taken after pregnancy. CDR3 sequence (DNA): TGCGCCAGCAGCCGGATTCCCAGGGAATGGACAGATACGCAGTATTTT. It yields the protein CASSRIPREWTDTQYF.